This TCR beta chain was profiled in a study of T cells in Graves' hyperthyroidism and ophthalmopathy. Overall study results and limits: Most clonotypes expanded in the thyroid (above 0.001) were also present in blood.

This clonotype was recorded at least ten times. Its antigen is still unknown. If no ophthalmopathy progression occurred within 18 months, Graves' hyperthyroidism was stable. Researchers amplified the TCR beta CDR3 regions from RNA transcripts. An initial round of RT-PCR targeting the TCR CDR3 relied on the HTBI primer set. TCRdb fed the multiplex PCR reads into MiXCR, producing one record per CDR3 protein. The table has fewer than 800,000 distinct CDR3 sequences, around 17% seen once; the top ten hold under 10%. In germline, CDR1 is MDHEN, CDR2 SYDVKM. The CDR3 spans 15 residues. V was shortened by 3 bases and J by 0 bases, with 11 bases between the two germline ends.

This clonotype originated in a man in his late teens or twenties with Graves' hyperthyroidism. The chain uses TRBV28 and TRBJ1-1; possibly TRBD1 for D (5 bases). The sample taken for sequencing was blood. The CDR3 region is CASSLEQGMNTEAFF. The CDR3 nucleotides are TGTGCCAGCAGTTTGGAGCAGGGTATGAACACTGAAGCTTTCTTT. Full variable domain (outside the CDR3, taken from reference TRBV28 and TRBJ1-1): DVKVTQSSRYLVKRTGEKVFLECVQDMDHENMFWYRQDPGLGLRLIYFSYDVKMKEKGDIPEGYSVSREKKERFSLILESASTNQTSMYLCASSLEQGMNTEAFFGQGTRLTVV.